The rows below give T cell receptor beta chains drawn from one sample of a study of blood T cell repertoires in COVID-19. Using immunoSEQ multiplex PCR, the repertoire was profiled, and TCRdb retains in-frame clones only, with some absent. The sample has some 110,000 clones, approximately 78% seen once. The sequencing sample was made of peripheral blood. Receptors were obtained from a man between 65 and 85 years old with acute or convalescent COVID-19. The CDR3 runs from the conserved cysteine through the conserved F or W. D genes are given only for firm matches. Expanded clones are given a class, and other clones once, few, many or no size at all.

d_call: TRBD1; j_call: TRBJ2-7; v_call: TRBV28; clone_size: .; cdr3_aa: CASIRRQGAQNEQYF; cdr3_nt: TGTGCCAGCATCCGGAGACAGGGGGCGCAGAACGAGCAGTACTTC
d_call: TRBD1; j_call: TRBJ2-5; v_call: TRBV5-1; clone_size: once; cdr3_aa: CASSYGTAETQYF; cdr3_nt: TGCGCCAGCAGCTACGGGACAGCGGAGACCCAGTACTTC
d_call: TRBD1; j_call: TRBJ2-7; v_call: TRBV24-1; clone_size: .; cdr3_aa: CATSEGGGYEQYF; cdr3_nt: TGTGCCACCAGTGAAGGGGGCGGCTACGAGCAGTACTTC
d_call: .; j_call: TRBJ1-5; v_call: TRBV5-8; clone_size: once; cdr3_aa: CASSLGRTQHF; cdr3_nt: TGTGCCAGCAGCTTGGGCAGGACCCAGCATTTT
d_call: TRBD2; j_call: TRBJ2-7; v_call: TRBV6-5; clone_size: .; cdr3_aa: CASSYSKRGRYEQYF; cdr3_nt: TGTGCCAGCAGTTACTCGAAGCGGGGGAGATACGAGCAGTACTTC
d_call: TRBD1; j_call: TRBJ1-1; v_call: TRBV5-1; clone_size: .; cdr3_aa: CASSRGTVNTEAFF; cdr3_nt: TGCGCCAGCAGCCGCGGGACAGTGAACACTGAAGCTTTCTTT
d_call: .; j_call: TRBJ2-4; v_call: TRBV28; clone_size: once; cdr3_aa: CASSSGEIRNIQYF; cdr3_nt: TGTGCCAGCAGCTCGGGGGAGATCCGAAACATTCAGTACTTC
d_call: .; j_call: TRBJ1-1; v_call: TRBV5-1; clone_size: .; cdr3_aa: CASSLVVPSGESSAAFF; cdr3_nt: TGCGCCAGCAGCTTGGTCGTTCCTTCAGGGGAGAGTTCGGCAGCTTTCTTT
d_call: TRBD1; j_call: TRBJ2-2; v_call: TRBV7-3; clone_size: .; cdr3_aa: CASSLKIRTGGHDTGELFF; cdr3_nt: TGTGCCAGCAGCTTAAAGATTAGGACAGGGGGTCACGACACCGGGGAGCTGTTTTTT
d_call: TRBD1; j_call: TRBJ1-6; v_call: TRBV6-1; clone_size: .; cdr3_aa: CASSEGGTGNSPLHF; cdr3_nt: TGTGCCAGCAGTGAGGGAGGGACAGGGAATTCACCCCTCCACTTT
d_call: .; j_call: TRBJ1-5; v_call: TRBV2; clone_size: .; cdr3_aa: CASSADSSNQPQHF; cdr3_nt: TGTGCCAGCAGCGCGGACAGTAGCAATCAGCCCCAGCATTTT
d_call: TRBD2; j_call: TRBJ2-1; v_call: TRBV5-1; clone_size: .; cdr3_aa: CASSLASGGGNEQFF; cdr3_nt: TGCGCCAGCAGCTTGGCCAGCGGGGGGGGCAATGAGCAGTTCTTC
d_call: .; j_call: TRBJ2-1; v_call: TRBV30; clone_size: .; cdr3_aa: CAWSVGAGSLF; cdr3_nt: .
d_call: .; j_call: TRBJ1-2; v_call: TRBV18; clone_size: .; cdr3_aa: CASSQTATPGYGYTF; cdr3_nt: TGTGCCAGCTCACAAACAGCCACCCCAGGCTATGGCTACACCTTC
d_call: TRBD1; j_call: TRBJ1-5; v_call: TRBV9; clone_size: .; cdr3_aa: CASSGQGPDQPQHF; cdr3_nt: TGTGCCAGCAGCGGACAGGGGCCTGATCAGCCCCAGCATTTT